This TCR beta chain was retrieved from a study of T-cell reconstitution after alpha-beta-depleted transplantation in children (dated by TCRdb to 2016 to 2017). Looking at the study overall: The study quantitatively tracked T-cell immune reconstitution after TCRalphabeta/CD19-depleted allogeneic hematopoietic cell transplantation in children using TCR repertoire profiling. What the work shows at the level of the full study, not this receptor alone: In some patients, the high TCRbeta diversity seen at day 60 was put down to recipient T cells and intrathymic progenitors that had survived conditioning. The apparently early recovery of alphabetaT-cell counts about two months after transplant reportedly depended on only several hundred rapidly expanded clones that came from non-depleted graft cells. The frequencies of hyperexpanded clones fell over the following months, and after one year, T-cell counts and TCRbeta diversity were mostly attributed to newly produced T cells.

The sample's treatment or condition label, in plain terms: allogeneic hematopoietic cell transplantation with graft depleted of TCRalphabeta T cells and CD19 B cells. The children who served as transplant recipients had been given grafts of TCRalphabeta/CD19-depleted allogeneic hematopoietic cells. Measured from the cysteine to the phenylalanine, the CDR3 is 11 residues long. Just CDR3 DNA is preserved here, 33 bases in frame from base 1. The junction carries 12 bases between V and J, which are trimmed by 6 bases and 9 bases respectively. CDR1 is given as MDHEN and CDR2 as SYDVKM, both from the germline V gene. Libraries were prepared through PCR. Sequencing used an Illumina HiSeq 2500. TCR libraries were prepared with molecular barcoding, using unique molecular identifiers to normalize TCRbeta repertoire quantification. Through fastp at Q25 and MiXCR, TCRdb rebuilt clones from the public reads, retaining in-frame beta chains. Each entry is one CDR3 protein sequence, shown with its most common DNA and genes. The table for this sample lists a few hundred thousand distinct CDR3 sequences; around a tenth of them were counted only once. The ten largest account for around 22% of the sample.

This clonotype appeared many times. Its antigen is not yet known. Base qualities were left out, and no much larger clone turns up one base away. This sequence originates from a male patient under 10 years old who had a stem cell transplant for chronic granulomatous disease, so the T cells may come from the graft donor. The source was peripheral blood, collected 180 days after TCRalphabeta/CD19-depleted stem cell transplant. This sequence uses TRBV28 and TRBJ2-7; the D gene identity is not certain. The DNA sequence is TGTGCCAGCAGCCTCCGCGGTCGGCAGTACTTC. Its protein reads: CASSLRGRQYF.